The 9 T cell receptor beta chains below all came from one sample that was sequenced in a study of blood T cell repertoires in COVID-19. TCRdb keeps only in-frame clones here, not all; method: immunoSEQ multiplex PCR. The data show about 58,000 clones, about 90% seen once. Sequencing input: peripheral blood. Every receptor here comes from a man aged 55 to 70 with acute or convalescent COVID-19.

This clone was recorded once. J is TRBJ2-6 and V is TRBV7-8, with 9 bases that match TRBD1. The CDR3 is 14 residues long. J lost 8 bases, V lost 3 bases, and 2 bases had no gene match. CDR1 and CDR2 from the germline V gene are SGHVS and FQNEAQ. The CDR3 loop is CASSFGTGTNVLTF. The CDR3 DNA reads as TGTGCCAGCAGCTTCGGGACAGGGACCAACGTCCTGACTTTC.

J is TRBJ2-5 and V is TRBV4-2, with TRBD1 matching over 9 bases. This CDR3 contains 13 residues. The V and J ends lost 6 bases and 3 bases, in that order; junction bases with no gene match: 2. CDR1 LGHNA and CDR2 YNFKEQ come from the germline V gene. The CDR3 loop is CASSRDREETQYF. The CDR3 DNA reads as TGTGCCAGCAGTCGGGACAGGGAAGAGACCCAGTACTTC.

The gene calls are TRBV7-3 and TRBJ2-7; 7 bases match TRBD1. Germline trimming cut 1 base from V and 0 bases from J; bases unmatched to any gene: 3. The V gene's germline CDR1 is SGHTA and CDR2 FQGTGA. CDR3 length: 15 amino acids. CDR3 DNA: TGTGCCAGCAGCTTAAGGGGACAGTCCTCCTACGAGCAGTACTTC. It codes for CASSLRGQSSYEQYF.

This chain uses TRBV30 with TRBJ1-1; D ambiguous. V gave up 0 bases and J gave up 4 bases, with 15 bases separating them. From germline, CDR1 is GTSNPN and CDR2 SVGIG (reference sequence). There are 15 residues in the CDR3. CDR3 sequence: CAWSVRGGFGTEAFF. The CDR3 DNA reads as TGTGCCTGGAGTGTACGGGGAGGGTTTGGCACTGAAGCTTTCTTT.

V gene TRBV2 combines with J gene TRBJ1-5, with D tentatively TRBD1 (6 bases). The CDR3 is made up of 14 amino acids. V was cut by 4 bases and J by 3 bases, with 10 bases left in between. From germline, CDR1 is SNHLY and CDR2 FYNNEI. The CDR3: CASSGQGLNQPQHF. The DNA of the CDR3 is TGTGCCAGCAGTGGCCAGGGGCTCAATCAGCCCCAGCATTTT.

V and J are TRBV6-5 and TRBJ1-4, with 7 positions matching TRBD1. This CDR3 region has 13 residues. Germline V gives CDR1 MNHEY, CDR2 SVGAGI. The ends lost 2 bases at V and 8 bases at J; junction bases unmatched: 2. The CDR3 spells CASSYRGQEKLFF. CDR3 nucleotides: TGTGCCAGCAGTTACAGGGGGCAGGAAAAACTGTTTTTT.

The chain joins TRBV7-9 to TRBJ2-3; 7 nucleotides align to TRBD2. The CDR3 has 16 amino acids. Germline V gives CDR1 SEHNR, CDR2 FQNEAQ (reference sequence). Trimming took 5 bases from V and 2 from J; bases not matched to a gene: 10. As DNA, the CDR3 is TGTGCCAGCAGCGTCAGTCTAGCGGATGTCACAGATACGCAGTATTTT. It specifies CASSVSLADVTDTQYF.

The chain employs TRBV20-1 and TRBJ2-1; weak D call: TRBD1 (6 bases). The CDR3 contains 11 residues. V lost 7 bases to trimming and J lost 8 bases, with 12 bases between them. Germline V gives CDR1 DFQATT, CDR2 SNEGSKA (reference sequence). The CDR3 nucleotides are TGCAGTGTCAAAACAGGGCATGAGCAGTTCTTC. It translates to CSVKTGHEQFF.

The V call is TRBV15, the J call TRBJ1-6; 10 bases line up with TRBD1. This CDR3 is built from 15 residues. CDR1 is LNHNV and CDR2 is YYDKDF in the germline V gene (reference sequence). After removal of 3 bases from V and 7 bases from J, the junction contained 3 bases not matched to a gene. This CDR3 reads CATSRGQGRNSPLHF. The CDR3 bases are TGTGCCACCAGCAGGGGACAGGGGCGGAATTCACCCCTCCACTTT.